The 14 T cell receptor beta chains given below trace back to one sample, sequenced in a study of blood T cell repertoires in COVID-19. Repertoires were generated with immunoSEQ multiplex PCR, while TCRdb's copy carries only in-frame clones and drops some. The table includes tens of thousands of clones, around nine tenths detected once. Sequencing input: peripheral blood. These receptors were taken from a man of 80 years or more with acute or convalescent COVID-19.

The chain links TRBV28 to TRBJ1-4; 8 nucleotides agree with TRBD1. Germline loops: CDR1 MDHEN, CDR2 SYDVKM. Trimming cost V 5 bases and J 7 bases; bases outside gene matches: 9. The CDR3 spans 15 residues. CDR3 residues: CASSPDRTGSEKLFF. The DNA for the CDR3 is TGTGCCAGCAGTCCGGACCGGACAGGGAGTGAAAAACTGTTTTTT.

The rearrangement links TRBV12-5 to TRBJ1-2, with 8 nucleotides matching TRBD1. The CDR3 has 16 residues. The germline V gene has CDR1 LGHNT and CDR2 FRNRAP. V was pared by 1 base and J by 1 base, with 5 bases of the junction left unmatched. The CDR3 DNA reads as TGTGCTAGTGGTTTGGACAGGGGGACGGATAACTATGGCTACACCTTC. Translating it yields CASGLDRGTDNYGYTF.

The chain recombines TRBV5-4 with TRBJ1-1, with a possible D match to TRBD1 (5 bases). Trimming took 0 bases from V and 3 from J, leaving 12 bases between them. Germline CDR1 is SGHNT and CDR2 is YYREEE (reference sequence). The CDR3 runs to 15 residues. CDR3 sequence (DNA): TGTGCCAGCAGCTTGGATCCGGGGGGACACACTGAAGCTTTCTTT. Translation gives CASSLDPGGHTEAFF.

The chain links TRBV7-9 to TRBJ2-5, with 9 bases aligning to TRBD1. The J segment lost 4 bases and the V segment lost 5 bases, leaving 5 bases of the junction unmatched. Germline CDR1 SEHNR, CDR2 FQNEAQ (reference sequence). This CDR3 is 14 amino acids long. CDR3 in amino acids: CASSRGTGRETQYF. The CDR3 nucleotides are TGTGCCAGCAGCCGTGGGACAGGGCGAGAGACCCAGTACTTC.

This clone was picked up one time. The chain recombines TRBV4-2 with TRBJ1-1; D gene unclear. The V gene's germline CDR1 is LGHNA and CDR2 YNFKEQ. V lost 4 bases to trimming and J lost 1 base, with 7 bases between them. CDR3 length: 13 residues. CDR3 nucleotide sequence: TGTGCCAGCAGCCTCCCAGGGAACACTGAAGCTTTCTTT. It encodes CASSLPGNTEAFF.

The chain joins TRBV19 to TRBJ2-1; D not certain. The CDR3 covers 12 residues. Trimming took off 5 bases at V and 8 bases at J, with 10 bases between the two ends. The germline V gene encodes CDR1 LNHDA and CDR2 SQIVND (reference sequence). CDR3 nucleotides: TGTGCCAGTAGTTTCTTGGGCTATGAGCAGTTCTTC. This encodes CASSFLGYEQFF.

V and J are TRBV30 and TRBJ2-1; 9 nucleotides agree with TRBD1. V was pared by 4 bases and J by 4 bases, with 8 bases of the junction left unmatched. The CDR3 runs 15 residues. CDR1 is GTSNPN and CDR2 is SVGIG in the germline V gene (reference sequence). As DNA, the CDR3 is TGTGCCTGGACCGGCGGGACAGGGACATACAATGAGCAGTTCTTC. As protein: CAWTGGTGTYNEQFF.

CDR3 region: CASGSSTDTQYF. CDR3 nucleotide sequence: TGTGCCAGTGGGAGTTCTACAGATACGCAGTATTTT. The V gene is TRBV2, the J gene TRBJ2-3, with D possibly being TRBD2 (5 bases). The germline V gene encodes CDR1 SNHLY and CDR2 FYNNEI. This CDR3 contains 12 residues. Deletions cut 9 bases from V and 3 bases from J, with 10 bases between.

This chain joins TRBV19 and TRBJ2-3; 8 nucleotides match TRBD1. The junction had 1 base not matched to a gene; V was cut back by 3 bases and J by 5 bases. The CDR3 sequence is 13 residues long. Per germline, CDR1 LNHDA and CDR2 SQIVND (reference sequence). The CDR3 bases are TGTGCCAGTAGTATGGACAGGGAAGATACGCAGTATTTT. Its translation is CASSMDREDTQYF.

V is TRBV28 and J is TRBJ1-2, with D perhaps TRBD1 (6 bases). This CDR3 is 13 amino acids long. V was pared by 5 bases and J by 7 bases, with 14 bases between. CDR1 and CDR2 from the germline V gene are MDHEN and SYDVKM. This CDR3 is CASSHQGSPGYTF. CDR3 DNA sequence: TGTGCCAGCAGTCACCAGGGGTCCCCTGGCTACACCTTC.

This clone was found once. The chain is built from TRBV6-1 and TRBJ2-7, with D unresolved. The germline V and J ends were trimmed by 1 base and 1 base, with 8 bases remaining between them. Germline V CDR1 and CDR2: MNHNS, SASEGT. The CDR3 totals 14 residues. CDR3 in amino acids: CASSEGGFSYEQYF. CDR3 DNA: TGTGCCAGCAGTGAAGGCGGCTTTTCCTACGAGCAGTACTTC.

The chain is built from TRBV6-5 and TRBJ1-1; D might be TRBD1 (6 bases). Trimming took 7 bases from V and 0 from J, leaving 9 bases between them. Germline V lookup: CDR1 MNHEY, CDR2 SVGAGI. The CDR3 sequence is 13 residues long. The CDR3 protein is CASKGVMNTEAFF. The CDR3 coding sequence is TGTGCCAGCAAGGGGGTTATGAACACTGAAGCTTTCTTT.

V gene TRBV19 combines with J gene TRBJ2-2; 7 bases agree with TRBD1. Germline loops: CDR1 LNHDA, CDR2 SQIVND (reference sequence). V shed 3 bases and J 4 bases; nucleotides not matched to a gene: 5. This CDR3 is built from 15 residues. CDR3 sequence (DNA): TGTGCCAGTAGTATCTCGGGACAGACCACCGGGGAGCTGTTTTTT. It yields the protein CASSISGQTTGELFF.

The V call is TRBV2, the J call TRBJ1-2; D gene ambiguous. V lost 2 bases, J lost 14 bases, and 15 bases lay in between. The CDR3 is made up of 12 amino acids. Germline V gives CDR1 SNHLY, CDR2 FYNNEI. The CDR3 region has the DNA TGTGCCAGCAGTGAATATGCCGGGAAAATTACCTTC. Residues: CASSEYAGKITF.